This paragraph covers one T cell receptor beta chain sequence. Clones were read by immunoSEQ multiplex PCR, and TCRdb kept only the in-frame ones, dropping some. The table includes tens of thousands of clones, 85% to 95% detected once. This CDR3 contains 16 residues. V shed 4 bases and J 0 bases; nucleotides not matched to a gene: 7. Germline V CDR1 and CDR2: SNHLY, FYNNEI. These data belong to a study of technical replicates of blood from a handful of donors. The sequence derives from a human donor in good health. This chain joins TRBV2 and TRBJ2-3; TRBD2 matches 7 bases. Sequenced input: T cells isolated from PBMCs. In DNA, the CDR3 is TGTGCCAGCAGTGGCGGGGGATTCTCTAGCACAGATACGCAGTATTTT. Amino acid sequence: CASSGGGFSSTDTQYF.